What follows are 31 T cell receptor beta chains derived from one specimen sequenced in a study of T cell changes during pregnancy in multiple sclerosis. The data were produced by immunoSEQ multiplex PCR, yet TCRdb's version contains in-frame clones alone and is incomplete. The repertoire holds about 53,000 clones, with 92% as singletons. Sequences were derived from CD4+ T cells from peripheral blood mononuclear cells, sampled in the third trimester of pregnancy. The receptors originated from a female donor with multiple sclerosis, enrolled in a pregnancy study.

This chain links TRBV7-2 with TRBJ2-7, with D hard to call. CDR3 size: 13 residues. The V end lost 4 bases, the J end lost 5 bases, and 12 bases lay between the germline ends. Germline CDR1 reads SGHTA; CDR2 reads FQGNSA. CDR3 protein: CASSSAFAHEQYF. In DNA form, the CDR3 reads TGTGCCAGCAGCTCCGCGTTTGCCCACGAGCAGTACTTC.

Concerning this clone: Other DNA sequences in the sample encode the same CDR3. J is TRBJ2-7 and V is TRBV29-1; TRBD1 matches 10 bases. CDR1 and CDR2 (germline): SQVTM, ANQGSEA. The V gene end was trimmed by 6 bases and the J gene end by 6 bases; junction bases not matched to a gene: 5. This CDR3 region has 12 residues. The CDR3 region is CSVRQGAGEQYF. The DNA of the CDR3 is TGCAGCGTGCGACAGGGGGCGGGCGAGCAGTACTTC.

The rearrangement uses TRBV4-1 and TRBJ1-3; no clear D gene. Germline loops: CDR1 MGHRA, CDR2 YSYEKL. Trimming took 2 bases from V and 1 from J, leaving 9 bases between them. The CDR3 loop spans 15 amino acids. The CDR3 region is CASSQPTKSGNTIYF. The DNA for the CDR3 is TGCGCCAGCAGCCAACCTACGAAATCTGGAAACACCATATATTTT.

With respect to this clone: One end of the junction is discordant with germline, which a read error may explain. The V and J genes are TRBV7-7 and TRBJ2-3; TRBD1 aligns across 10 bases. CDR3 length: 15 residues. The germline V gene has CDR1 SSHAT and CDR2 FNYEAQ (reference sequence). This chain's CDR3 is CASSLGTGEIDTQYF. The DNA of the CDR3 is TGTGCTAGCAGCCTAGGGACAGGGGAAATAGATACGCAGTATTTT.

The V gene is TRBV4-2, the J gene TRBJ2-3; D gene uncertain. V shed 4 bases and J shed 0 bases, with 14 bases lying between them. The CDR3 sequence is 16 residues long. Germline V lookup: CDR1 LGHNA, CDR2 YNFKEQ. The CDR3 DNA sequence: TGTGCCAGCAGCCGCCAATTTAGATCTAGCACAGATACGCAGTATTTT. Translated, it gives CASSRQFRSSTDTQYF.

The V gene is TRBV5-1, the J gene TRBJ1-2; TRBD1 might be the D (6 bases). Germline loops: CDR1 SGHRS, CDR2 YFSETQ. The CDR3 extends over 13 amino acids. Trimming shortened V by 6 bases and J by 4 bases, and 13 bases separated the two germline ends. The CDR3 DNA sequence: TGCGCCAGCAAGGCAGGGGCGGTCTATGGCTACACCTTC. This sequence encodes CASKAGAVYGYTF.

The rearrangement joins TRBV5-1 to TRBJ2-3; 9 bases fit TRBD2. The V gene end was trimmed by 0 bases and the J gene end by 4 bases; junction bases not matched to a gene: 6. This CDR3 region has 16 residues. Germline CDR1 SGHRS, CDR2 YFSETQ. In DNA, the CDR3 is TGCGCCAGCAGCTTGGTGGCGGGGGGGCCTGCAGATACGCAGTATTTT. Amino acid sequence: CASSLVAGGPADTQYF.

CDR3 bases: TGTGCCAGCAGCCCCTATCGGGGGGCGGGGGGGAGCTCCTACGAGCAGTACTTC. Translated: CASSPYRGAGGSSYEQYF. V is TRBV5-4 and J is TRBJ2-7; 9 bases map to TRBD2. Germline-derived CDR1 and CDR2 are SGHNT and YYREEE (reference sequence). This CDR3 is built from 18 residues. The V and J ends lost 4 bases and 0 bases, in that order; junction bases with no gene match: 14. Full variable domain (missing parts from reference TRBV5-4 and TRBJ2-7): ETGVTQSPTHLIKTRGQQVTLRCSSQSGHNTVSWYQQALGQGPQFIFQYYREEENGRGNFPPRFSGLQFPNYSSELNVNALELDDSALYLCASSPYRGAGGSSYEQYFGPGTRLTVT.

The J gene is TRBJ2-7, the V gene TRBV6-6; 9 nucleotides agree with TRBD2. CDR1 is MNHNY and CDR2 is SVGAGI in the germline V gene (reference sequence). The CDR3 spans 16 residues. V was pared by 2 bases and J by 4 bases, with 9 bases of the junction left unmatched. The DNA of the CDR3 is TGTGCCAGCAGTTACGGTGGCGGTAGCGGGGGTTACGAGCAGTACTTC. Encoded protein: CASSYGGGSGGYEQYF.

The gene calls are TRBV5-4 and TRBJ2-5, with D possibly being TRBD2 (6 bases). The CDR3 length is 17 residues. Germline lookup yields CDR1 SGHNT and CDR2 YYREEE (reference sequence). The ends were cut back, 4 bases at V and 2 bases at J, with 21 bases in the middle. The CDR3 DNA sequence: TGTGCCAGCAGCCCGGGAGCGCGGGCCTTATATCAAGAGACCCAGTACTTC. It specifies CASSPGARALYQETQYF.

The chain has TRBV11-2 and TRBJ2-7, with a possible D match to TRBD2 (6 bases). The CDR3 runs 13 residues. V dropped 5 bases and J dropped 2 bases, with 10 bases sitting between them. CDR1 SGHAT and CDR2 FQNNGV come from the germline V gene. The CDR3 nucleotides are TGTGCCAGCAGCCTAACGGGGGCCTACGAGCAGTACTTC. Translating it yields CASSLTGAYEQYF. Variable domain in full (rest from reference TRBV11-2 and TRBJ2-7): EAGVAQSPRYKIIEKRQSVAFWCNPISGHATLYWYQQILGQGPKLLIQFQNNGVVDDSQLPKDRFSAERLKGVDSTLKIQPAKLEDSAVYLCASSLTGAYEQYFGPGTRLTVT.

CDR3 coding DNA: TGCGCCAGCAGCCACGACAGGAGAGATACGCAGTATTTT. This translates into CASSHDRRDTQYF. The rearrangement links TRBV5-1 to TRBJ2-3; TRBD1 is a possible D gene (6 bases). V shed 4 bases and J shed 5 bases, with 11 bases lying between them. The germline CDR1 and CDR2 sequences are SGHRS and YFSETQ. The CDR3 sequence is 13 residues long.

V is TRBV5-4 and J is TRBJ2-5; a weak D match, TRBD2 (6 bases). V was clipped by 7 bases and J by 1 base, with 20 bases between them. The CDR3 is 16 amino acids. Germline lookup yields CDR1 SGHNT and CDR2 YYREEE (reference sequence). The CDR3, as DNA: TGTGCCAGCTACAAAAACACTCCGGGACTCCAAGAGACCCAGTACTTC. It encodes CASYKNTPGLQETQYF.

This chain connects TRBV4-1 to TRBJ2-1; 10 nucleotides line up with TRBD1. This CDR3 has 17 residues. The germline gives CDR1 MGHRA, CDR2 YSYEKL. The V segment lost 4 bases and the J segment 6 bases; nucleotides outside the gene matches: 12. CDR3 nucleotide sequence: TGCGCCAGCAGCCGGATCAAATCCGGGACAGGGGCCAATGAGCAGTTCTTC. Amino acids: CASSRIKSGTGANEQFF.

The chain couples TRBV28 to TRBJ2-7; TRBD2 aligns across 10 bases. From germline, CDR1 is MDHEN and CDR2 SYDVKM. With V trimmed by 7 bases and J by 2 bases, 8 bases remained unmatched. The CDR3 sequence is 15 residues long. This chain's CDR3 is CASNLELAGPYEQYF. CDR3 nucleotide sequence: TGTGCCAGCAACCTTGAACTAGCGGGGCCCTACGAGCAGTACTTC.

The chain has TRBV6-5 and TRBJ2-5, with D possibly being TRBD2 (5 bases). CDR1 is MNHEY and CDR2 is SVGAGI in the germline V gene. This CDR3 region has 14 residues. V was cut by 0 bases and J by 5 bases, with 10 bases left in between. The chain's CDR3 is CASSYSRVGETQYF. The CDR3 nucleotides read TGTGCCAGCAGTTACTCGAGGGTCGGGGAGACCCAGTACTTC.

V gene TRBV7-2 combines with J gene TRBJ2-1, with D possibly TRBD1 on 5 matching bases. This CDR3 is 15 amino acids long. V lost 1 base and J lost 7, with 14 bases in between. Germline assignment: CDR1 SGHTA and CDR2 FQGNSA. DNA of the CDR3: TGTGCCAGCAGCTTAGAGGCAGGGCCCTGGAATGAGCAGTTCTTC. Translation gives CASSLEAGPWNEQFF.

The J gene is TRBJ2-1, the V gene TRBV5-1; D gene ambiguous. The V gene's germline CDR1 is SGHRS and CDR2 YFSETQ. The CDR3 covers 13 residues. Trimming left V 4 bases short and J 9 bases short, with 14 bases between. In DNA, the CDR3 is TGCGCCAGCAGCAGCAGCCGTCGGAGTGAGCAGTTCTTC. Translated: CASSSSRRSEQFF.

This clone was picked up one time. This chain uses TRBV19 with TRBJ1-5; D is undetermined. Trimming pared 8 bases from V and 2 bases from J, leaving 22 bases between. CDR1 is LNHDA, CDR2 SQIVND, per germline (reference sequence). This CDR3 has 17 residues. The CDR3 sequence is CASVGDRGPIGNQPQHF. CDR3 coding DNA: TGTGCCAGTGTCGGAGATAGAGGGCCGATTGGCAATCAGCCCCAGCATTTT.

This CDR3 is CASSDRQQGRQGTEAFF. CDR3 sequence (DNA): TGTGCCAGCAGTGACCGACAACAGGGGCGCCAAGGGACTGAAGCTTTCTTT. The chain employs TRBV28 and TRBJ1-1; 7 bases match TRBD1. This CDR3 is 17 amino acids long. The germline V gene encodes CDR1 MDHEN and CDR2 SYDVKM. V was pared by 5 bases and J by 5 bases, with 17 bases of the junction left unmatched. Supplemented by reference TRBV28 and TRBJ1-1, the full variable domain reads DVKVTQSSRYLVKRTGEKVFLECVQDMDHENMFWYRQDPGLGLRLIYFSYDVKMKEKGDIPEGYSVSREKKERFSLILESASTNQTSMYLCASSDRQQGRQGTEAFFGQGTRLTVV.

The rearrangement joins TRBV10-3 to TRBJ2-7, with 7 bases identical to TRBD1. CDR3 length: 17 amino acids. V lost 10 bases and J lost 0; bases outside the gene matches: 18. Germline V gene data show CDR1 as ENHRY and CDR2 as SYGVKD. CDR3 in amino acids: CATQTKQGQSSSYEQYF. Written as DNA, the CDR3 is TGTGCCACCCAAACTAAACAGGGGCAATCTAGCTCCTACGAGCAGTACTTC.

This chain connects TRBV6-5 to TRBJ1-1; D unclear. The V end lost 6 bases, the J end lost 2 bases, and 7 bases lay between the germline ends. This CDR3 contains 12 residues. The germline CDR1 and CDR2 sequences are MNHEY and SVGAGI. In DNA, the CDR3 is TGTGCCAGCAGAGCCATAAACACTGAAGCTTTCTTT. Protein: CASRAINTEAFF.

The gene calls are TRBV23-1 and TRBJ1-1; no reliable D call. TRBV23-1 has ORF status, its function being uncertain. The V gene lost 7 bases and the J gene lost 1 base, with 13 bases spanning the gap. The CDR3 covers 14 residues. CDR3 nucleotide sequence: TGCGCCAGCACCACAACACAAAAGAACACTGAAGCTTTCTTT. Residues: CASTTTQKNTEAFF.

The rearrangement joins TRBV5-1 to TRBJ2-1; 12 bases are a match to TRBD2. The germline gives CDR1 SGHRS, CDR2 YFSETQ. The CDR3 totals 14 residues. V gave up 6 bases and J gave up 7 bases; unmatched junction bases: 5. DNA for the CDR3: TGCGCCAGCACCTGGCTAGCGGGGGGGAATGAGCAGTTCTTC. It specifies CASTWLAGGNEQFF.

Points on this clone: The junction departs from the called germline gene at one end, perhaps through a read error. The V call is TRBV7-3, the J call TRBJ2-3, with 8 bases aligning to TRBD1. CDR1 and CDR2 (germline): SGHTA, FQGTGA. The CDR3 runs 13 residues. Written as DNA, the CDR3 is TGTGCCAGCAGCTTCAGGGGGACAGGTACGCAGTATTTT. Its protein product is CASSFRGTGTQYF.

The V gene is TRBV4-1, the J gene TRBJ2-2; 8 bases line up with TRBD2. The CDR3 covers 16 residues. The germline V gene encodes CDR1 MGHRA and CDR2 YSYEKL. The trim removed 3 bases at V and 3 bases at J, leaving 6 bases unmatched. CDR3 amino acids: CASSQFSGDYTGELFF. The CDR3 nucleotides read TGCGCCAGCAGCCAGTTTAGCGGGGACTACACCGGGGAGCTGTTTTTT.

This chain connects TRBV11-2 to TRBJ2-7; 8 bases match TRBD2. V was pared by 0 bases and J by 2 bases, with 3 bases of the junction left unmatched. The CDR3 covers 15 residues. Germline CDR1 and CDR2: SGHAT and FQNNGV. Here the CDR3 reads CASSLDAGGPYEQYF. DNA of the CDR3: TGTGCCAGCAGCTTAGATGCGGGGGGCCCCTACGAGCAGTACTTC. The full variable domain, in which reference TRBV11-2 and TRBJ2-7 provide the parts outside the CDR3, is EAGVAQSPRYKIIEKRQSVAFWCNPISGHATLYWYQQILGQGPKLLIQFQNNGVVDDSQLPKDRFSAERLKGVDSTLKIQPAKLEDSAVYLCASSLDAGGPYEQYFGPGTRLTVT.

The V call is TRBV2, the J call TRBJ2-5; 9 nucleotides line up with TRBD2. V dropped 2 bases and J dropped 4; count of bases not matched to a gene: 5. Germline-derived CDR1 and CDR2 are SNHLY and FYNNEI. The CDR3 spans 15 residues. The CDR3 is CASSERTSDGETQYF. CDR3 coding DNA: TGTGCCAGCAGTGAAAGGACTAGCGATGGAGAGACCCAGTACTTC.

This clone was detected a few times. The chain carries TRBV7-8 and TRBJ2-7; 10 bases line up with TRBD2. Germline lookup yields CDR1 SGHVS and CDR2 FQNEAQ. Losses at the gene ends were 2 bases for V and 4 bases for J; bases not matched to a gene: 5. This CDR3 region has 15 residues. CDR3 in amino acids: CASSLLSSGGYEQYF. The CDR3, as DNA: TGTGCCAGCAGCTTACTTTCTAGCGGGGGATACGAGCAGTACTTC.

The CDR3 DNA is TGTGCCAGCAGCGTAGTTGTTGGCCCCGACACCGGGGAGCTGTTTTTT. This sequence encodes CASSVVVGPDTGELFF. The chain recombines TRBV9 with TRBJ2-2; D remains ambiguous. The CDR3 runs to 16 residues. The germline V and J ends were trimmed by 0 bases and 3 bases, with 12 bases remaining between them. Germline values: CDR1 SGDLS, CDR2 YYNGEE.

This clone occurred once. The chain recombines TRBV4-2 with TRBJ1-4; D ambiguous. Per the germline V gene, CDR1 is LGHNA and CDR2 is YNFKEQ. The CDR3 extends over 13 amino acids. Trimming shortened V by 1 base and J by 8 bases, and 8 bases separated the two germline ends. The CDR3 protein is CASSQAVREKLFF. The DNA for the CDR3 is TGTGCCAGCAGCCAAGCCGTACGGGAAAAACTGTTTTTT.